Below, 18 T cell receptor beta chains from the same sample are listed, as sequenced in a study of control samples from healthy donors and cancer patients. Data came from immunoSEQ multiplex PCR; TCRdb stores just in-frame clones and leaves some out. The data show more than 100,000 clones, with approximately 91% seen just once and 7.8% held by the top ten. The sequenced sample was blood. The receptors were sampled from a woman younger than 30 in good health.

In this sample, this clone turned up once. The CDR3 loop is CASKGGEETQYF. CDR3 coding DNA: TGTGCCAGCAAAGGCGGGGAAGAGACCCAGTACTTC. The chain recombines TRBV27 with TRBJ2-5, with a weak D call TRBD2 (6 bases). V lost 7 bases to trimming and J lost 3 bases, with 9 bases between them. Germline V lookup: CDR1 MNHEY, CDR2 SMNVEV (reference sequence). The CDR3 totals 12 residues.

The gene calls are TRBV1 and TRBJ2-3; the table's D gene call, TRBD2, was not cross checked with the DNA. TRBV1 is labeled a pseudogene. The CDR3 consists of 15 residues. Written as DNA, the CDR3 is TGCACCAGCAGCCAAGTAGCGGGGGGGCCAGATACGCAGTATTTT. Translation gives CTSSQVAGGPDTQYF.

The gene calls are TRBV18 and TRBJ2-3, with D perhaps matching TRBD2 (5 bases). The V and J ends lost 6 bases and 6 bases respectively, with 13 bases between them. The CDR3 runs 13 residues. Germline assignment: CDR1 KGHSH and CDR2 LQKENI. The CDR3 region is CASSELEYDTQYF. CDR3 nucleotides: TGTGCCAGCTCGGAACTAGAGTACGATACGCAGTATTTT.

J is TRBJ2-3 and V is TRBV7-6, with D maybe TRBD2 (7 bases). The CDR3 totals 17 residues. Germline values: CDR1 SGHVS, CDR2 FNYEAQ. The V end was cut by 1 base, the J end by 2 bases, with 16 bases between. DNA of the CDR3: TGTGCCAGCAGCTTAGAAGGGGGGGAGATCCTCACAGATACGCAGTATTTT. It specifies CASSLEGGEILTDTQYF.

This clone was recorded only once. J is TRBJ1-6 and V is TRBV3-1 (or the pseudogene TRBV3-2); TRBD1 matches at 8 bases. This CDR3 region has 15 residues. V was pared by 4 bases and J by 7 bases, with 6 bases of the junction left unmatched. Germline CDR1 and CDR2: LGHDT and YNNKEL (reference sequence). CDR3 coding DNA: TGTGCCAGCAGCCTCGGGACAGGTCAAAATTCACCCCTCCACTTT. Translated, it gives CASSLGTGQNSPLHF.

V usage is TRBV19 and J usage is TRBJ1-1; D perhaps matches TRBD1 (5 bases). Trimming stripped 1 base from V and 1 base from J, with 10 bases between. There are 15 residues in the CDR3. Germline CDR1 reads LNHDA; CDR2 reads SQIVND (reference sequence). CDR3 in amino acids: CASSIATTANTEAFF. As DNA, the CDR3 is TGTGCCAGTAGTATAGCAACGACAGCGAACACTGAAGCTTTCTTT. Together with reference TRBV19 and TRBJ1-1, the CDR3 gives the full variable domain: DGGITQSPKYLFRKEGQNVTLSCEQNLNHDAMYWYRQDPGQGLRLIYYSQIVNDFQKGDIAEGYSVSREKKESFPLTVTSAQKNPTAFYLCASSIATTANTEAFFGQGTRLTVV.

The gene calls are TRBV6-5 and TRBJ2-5; TRBD2 matches 7 bases. The germline V gene encodes CDR1 MNHEY and CDR2 SVGAGI. V shed 6 bases and J 4 bases; nucleotides not matched to a gene: 2. The CDR3 spans 12 residues. CDR3 sequence: CASSPGGETQYF. The CDR3 DNA follows: TGTGCCAGCAGCCCGGGGGGAGAGACCCAGTACTTC.

V and J are TRBV20-1 and TRBJ2-7; D uncertain. This CDR3 is 11 amino acids long. Germline assignment: CDR1 DFQATT and CDR2 SNEGSKA (reference sequence). Trimming took 3 bases from V and 7 from J, leaving 10 bases between them. The CDR3 coding sequence is TGCAGTGCTAGCCGAGGCTCTGAGCAGTACTTC. Its translation is CSASRGSEQYF.

CDR3 coding DNA: TGTGCCAGCAGAGGCGGACAGCACCTGCAGTGGTTGTACTTC. Its translation is CASRGGQHLQWLYF. The rearrangement uses TRBV28 and TRBJ2-5, with D perhaps matching TRBD1 (6 bases). Germline assignment: CDR1 MDHEN and CDR2 SYDVKM. The V end lost 6 bases, the J end lost 13 bases, and 24 bases lay between the germline ends. The CDR3 runs to 14 residues.

The gene calls are TRBV18 and TRBJ2-5; maybe TRBD2 (6 bases). CDR1 KGHSH and CDR2 LQKENI come from the germline V gene. V lost 3 bases and J 4 bases, leaving 12 bases between the germline ends. The CDR3 sequence is 14 residues long. CDR3 protein: CASSPATRSETQYF. The CDR3 DNA sequence: TGTGCCAGCTCACCCGCGACTAGGTCAGAGACCCAGTACTTC.

The V gene is TRBV10-3, the J gene TRBJ1-4, with 10 nucleotides matching TRBD1. This CDR3 comprises 15 residues. V lost 4 bases, J lost 10 bases, and 9 bases stayed unmatched. CDR1 is ENHRY and CDR2 is SYGVKD in the germline V gene. The CDR3 reads CAISAPGTGAGKLFF. The CDR3 nucleotides are TGTGCCATCAGTGCCCCCGGGACAGGGGCTGGAAAACTGTTTTTT.

The chain combines TRBV4-1 with TRBJ2-1; TRBD2 is a possible D gene (6 bases). The CDR3 has 17 residues. Per germline, CDR1 MGHRA and CDR2 YSYEKL. Trimming removed 0 bases from V and 0 bases from J, with 12 bases in between. CDR3 region: CASSQDPGVSSYNEQFF. In nucleotides, the CDR3 is TGCGCCAGCAGCCAAGATCCGGGGGTGAGCTCCTACAATGAGCAGTTCTTC.

V gene TRBV30 combines with J gene TRBJ1-1; D is unresolved. The CDR3 has 12 amino acids. V lost 5 bases and J 3 bases, leaving 10 bases between the germline ends. Per the germline V gene, CDR1 is GTSNPN and CDR2 is SVGIG (reference sequence). The DNA of the CDR3 is TGTGCCTGGTCGGTTTGGGACACTGAAGCTTTCTTT. Protein: CAWSVWDTEAFF.

The chain uses TRBV20-1 and TRBJ1-1; D call uncertain. Trimming removed 4 bases at V and 5 bases at J, with 8 bases between. CDR1 and CDR2 from the germline V gene are DFQATT and SNEGSKA (reference sequence). This CDR3 is built from 11 residues. As DNA, the CDR3 is TGCAGTGCTATCCCTAAAACTGAAGCTTTCTTT. Protein sequence: CSAIPKTEAFF.

This chain links TRBV6-5 with TRBJ2-4; D perhaps matches TRBD1 (6 bases). The germline gives CDR1 MNHEY, CDR2 SVGAGI. Trimming took off 6 bases at V and 5 bases at J, with 11 bases between the two ends. The CDR3 is 13 amino acids. CDR3 in DNA: TGTGCCAGCAGCCAGGACAGACAAAACATTCAGTACTTC. Translation gives CASSQDRQNIQYF.

The chain couples TRBV9 to TRBJ2-5; 8 bases match TRBD1. After removal of 2 bases from V and 3 bases from J, the junction contained 0 bases not matched to a gene. The CDR3 contains 13 residues. CDR1 is SGDLS, CDR2 YYNGEE, per germline. The DNA of the CDR3 is TGTGCCAGCAGCGTGGACAGGGAAGAGACCCAGTACTTC. It yields the protein CASSVDREETQYF.

The CDR3 protein is CASSQAPDSTYGYTF. CDR3 nucleotide sequence: TGCGCCAGCAGCCAAGCCCCGGACAGCACTTATGGCTACACCTTC. The chain carries TRBV4-3 and TRBJ1-2; the D gene is possibly TRBD1 (6 bases). Germline assignment: CDR1 LGHNA and CDR2 YSLEER. The CDR3 consists of 15 residues. Trimming pared 1 base from V and 5 bases from J, leaving 14 bases between.

This chain connects TRBV2 to TRBJ2-2; D uncertain. Germline V lookup: CDR1 SNHLY, CDR2 FYNNEI. The CDR3 covers 14 residues. The V end was cut by 5 bases, the J end by 1 base, with 8 bases between. In nucleotides, the CDR3 is TGTGCCAGCAGTTCGCTCTGGAACACCGGGGAGCTGTTTTTT. Amino acids: CASSSLWNTGELFF.